One and the same sample provided the 9 T cell receptor beta chains below, sequenced in a study of blood T cell repertoires in COVID-19. Assay used: immunoSEQ multiplex PCR; TCRdb lists only in-frame clones, some missing. Here the sample spans some 190,000 clones, approximately 80% being singletons. The sequencing input was peripheral blood. The receptors come from a woman in her thirties or forties with COVID-19, enrolled during active disease.

This chain uses TRBV24-1 with TRBJ1-1; D is unclear. The CDR3 extends over 13 amino acids. Trimming took off 0 bases at V and 5 bases at J, with 6 bases between the two ends. Germline V lookup: CDR1 KGHDR, CDR2 SFDVKD. CDR3 residues: CATSDLPGTEAFF. The CDR3 region has the DNA TGTGCCACCAGTGATTTGCCGGGGACTGAAGCTTTCTTT.

This clone showed up just a few times. The V gene is TRBV4-1, the J gene TRBJ2-7; D remains ambiguous. The CDR3 covers 14 residues. Trimming took 0 bases from V and 5 from J, leaving 11 bases between them. Germline V CDR1 and CDR2: MGHRA, YSYEKL. Written as DNA, the CDR3 is TGCGCCAGCAGCCAAGACCCGGCGAGGAACGAGCAGTACGTC. Amino acids: CASSQDPARNEQYV.

The chain combines TRBV5-4 with TRBJ2-2, with 8 bases aligning to TRBD1. The CDR3 has 16 residues. The germline V gene has CDR1 SGHNT and CDR2 YYREEE (reference sequence). V was pared by 0 bases and J by 7 bases, with 8 bases of the junction left unmatched. The CDR3 reads CASSLEDRGINGELFF. CDR3 DNA: TGTGCCAGCAGCTTGGAAGACAGGGGAATTAACGGGGAGCTGTTTTTT.

The chain links TRBV6-2 or TRBV6-3 to TRBJ2-1; 7 nucleotides agree with TRBD1. Germline V gene lookup returns CDR1 MNHEY and CDR2 SVGEGT. V was pared by 2 bases and J by 7 bases, with 14 bases of the junction left unmatched. The CDR3 spans 17 residues. The CDR3 reads CASSYRLRNRGLNEQFF. The CDR3 DNA follows: TGTGCCAGCAGTTACCGCCTCCGGAACAGGGGATTGAATGAGCAGTTCTTC.

This clone appeared many times. The V gene is TRBV5-1, the J gene TRBJ2-7, with 7 bases aligning to TRBD1. V lost 0 bases to trimming and J lost 3 bases; unmatched junction nucleotides: 3. CDR1 is SGHRS, CDR2 YFSETQ, per germline. This CDR3 region has 14 residues. The CDR3 protein is CASSLAGTVYEQYF. CDR3 DNA sequence: TGCGCCAGCAGCTTGGCCGGGACAGTCTACGAGCAGTACTTC.

V is TRBV29-1 and J is TRBJ1-2, with 7 bases matching TRBD1. The germline V gene has CDR1 SQVTM and CDR2 ANQGSEA. V dropped 7 bases and J dropped 8; count of bases not matched to a gene: 7. The CDR3 totals 11 residues. CDR3 sequence: CSARTGLGYTF. The CDR3 DNA reads as TGCAGCGCAAGGACAGGCTTGGGCTACACCTTC.

The rearrangement uses TRBV15 and TRBJ2-3, with 8 bases lining up with TRBD2. V lost 1 base and J lost 1; bases outside the gene matches: 1. The CDR3 contains 15 residues. Germline V lookup: CDR1 LNHNV, CDR2 YYDKDF (reference sequence). CDR3 sequence: CATSRVLAGTDTQYF. Here the CDR3 DNA reads TGTGCCACCAGCAGAGTACTAGCGGGCACAGATACGCAGTATTTT.

The chain recombines TRBV19 with TRBJ2-1, with TRBD2 matching over 11 bases. The V segment lost 2 bases and the J segment 8 bases; nucleotides outside the gene matches: 5. This CDR3 spans 15 amino acids. CDR1 is LNHDA, CDR2 SQIVND, per germline (reference sequence). CDR3 sequence (DNA): TGTGCCAGTAGTATACTAGCGGGAGGATCCGATGAGCAGTTCTTC. It is translated as CASSILAGGSDEQFF.

J is TRBJ2-1 and V is TRBV19; 7 nucleotides line up with TRBD2. CDR3 length equals 14 residues. CDR1 is LNHDA and CDR2 is SQIVND in the germline V gene (reference sequence). The trim removed 4 bases at V and 2 bases at J, leaving 2 bases unmatched. CDR3 coding DNA: TGTGCCAGTAGTACCGCGGGGGCCTACAATGAGCAGTTCTTC. Translating it yields CASSTAGAYNEQFF. Variable domain in full (rest from reference TRBV19 and TRBJ2-1): DGGITQSPKYLFRKEGQNVTLSCEQNLNHDAMYWYRQDPGQGLRLIYYSQIVNDFQKGDIAEGYSVSREKKESFPLTVTSAQKNPTAFYLCASSTAGAYNEQFFGPGTRLTVL.